A single sample is the source of the 3 T cell receptor beta chains below, sequenced in a study of CD8+ T cells in alopecia areata. Investigators isolated RNA and reverse transcribed it into cDNA to act as the sequencing template. The assay was immunoSEQ multiplex PCR, and TCRdb's table has in-frame clones only and misses some. In the table there are 150,000 to 200,000 clones, 58% of which are singletons. As to treatment: oral pan-JAK inhibitor, 5-10 mg twice daily. The sequenced sample was CD8+ T cells sorted from blood, obtained at week 24, from a patient treated with tofacitinib. The receptors originated from a human donor with alopecia areata.

The V and J genes are TRBV14 and TRBJ1-4, with D possibly matching TRBD1 (5 bases). The CDR3 is made up of 20 amino acids. V gave up 2 bases and J gave up 8 bases, with 30 bases separating them. Looked up from germline, CDR1 is SGHDN and CDR2 is FVKESK. CDR3 nucleotides: TGTGCCAGCAGCCAACAAATTACCGCCGCAACGGCAGGGATGGGGGAAAAACTGTTTTTT. Translated: CASSQQITAATAGMGEKLFF. Based on the CDR3 plus reference TRBV14 and TRBJ1-4, the full variable domain is EAGVTQFPSHSVIEKGQTVTLRCDPISGHDNLYWYRRVMGKEIKFLLHFVKESKQDESGMPNNRFLAERTGGTYSTLKVQPAELEDSGVYFCASSQQITAATAGMGEKLFFGSGTQLSVL.

CDR3 bases: TGTGCCAGCAGCAAACACGGGTTCTTCTGTGGCTACACCTTC. Its translation is CASSKHGFFCGYTF. This chain uses TRBV21-1 with TRBJ1-2. TRBV21-1 is a pseudogene segment. This CDR3 is 14 amino acids long.

The chain employs TRBV2 and TRBJ2-3; D could derive from TRBD1 or TRBD2 (5 bases each). Germline assignment: CDR1 SNHLY and CDR2 FYNNEI. Trimming left V 7 bases short and J 1 base short, with 18 bases between. There are 16 residues in the CDR3. The CDR3 DNA follows: TGTGCCAGCATCGGGACCCCTGGGATCGGCACAGATACGCAGTATTTT. It encodes CASIGTPGIGTDTQYF.